This T cell receptor beta chain was sequenced in a study of response to subunit inactivated influenza vaccine. The study's findings and limits: It was suggested by the authors that few new T cells are recruited by each seasonal influenza vaccination.

One entry per CDR3 protein, called by TCRdb with MiXCR from the RT-PCR reads. The data show 300,000 to 350,000 distinct CDR3 sequences, about 20% seen once. With regard to this clonotype: Antigen specificity is unknown.

This CDR3 comprises 14 residues. Trimming cost V 4 bases and J 5 bases, with 11 bases left between them. CDR1 SGHTA and CDR2 FQGNSA come from the germline V gene. The source is a man aged 50 to 75 who received an inactivated influenza vaccine. Specimen: PBMCs from blood, collected less than 22 months after vaccination. The J gene is TRBJ2-2, the V gene TRBV7-2, with D perhaps matching TRBD1 (6 bases). The CDR3 bases are TGTGCCAGCAGCTACACCAGGGGTACCGGGGAGCTGTTTTTT. Translation: CASSYTRGTGELFF. Full variable domain (missing parts from reference TRBV7-2 and TRBJ2-2): GAGVSQSPSNKVTEKGKDVELRCDPISGHTALYWYRQSLGQGLEFLIYFQGNSAPDKSGLPSDRFSAERTGGSVSTLTIQRTQQEDSAVYLCASSYTRGTGELFFGEGSRLTVL.